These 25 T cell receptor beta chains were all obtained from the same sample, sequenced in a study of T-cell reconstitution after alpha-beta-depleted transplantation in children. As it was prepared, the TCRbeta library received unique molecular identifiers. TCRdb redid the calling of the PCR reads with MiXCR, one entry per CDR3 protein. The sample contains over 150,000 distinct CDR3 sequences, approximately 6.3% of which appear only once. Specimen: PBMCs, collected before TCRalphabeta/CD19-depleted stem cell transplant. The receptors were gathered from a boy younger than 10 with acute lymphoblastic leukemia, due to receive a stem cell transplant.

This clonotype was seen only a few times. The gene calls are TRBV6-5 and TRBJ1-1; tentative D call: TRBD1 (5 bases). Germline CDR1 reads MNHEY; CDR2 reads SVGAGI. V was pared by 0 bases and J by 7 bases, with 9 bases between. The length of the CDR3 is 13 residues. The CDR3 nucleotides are TGTGCCAGCAGTTACTCAGGGGCCCGTGAAGCTTTCTTT. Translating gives CASSYSGAREAFF.

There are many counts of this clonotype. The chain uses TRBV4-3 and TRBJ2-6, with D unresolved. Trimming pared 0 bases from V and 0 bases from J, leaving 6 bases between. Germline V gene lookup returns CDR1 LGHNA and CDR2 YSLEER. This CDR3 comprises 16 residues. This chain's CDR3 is CASSQDAFSGANVLTF. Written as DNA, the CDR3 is TGCGCCAGCAGCCAAGACGCCTTCTCTGGGGCCAACGTCCTGACTTTC.

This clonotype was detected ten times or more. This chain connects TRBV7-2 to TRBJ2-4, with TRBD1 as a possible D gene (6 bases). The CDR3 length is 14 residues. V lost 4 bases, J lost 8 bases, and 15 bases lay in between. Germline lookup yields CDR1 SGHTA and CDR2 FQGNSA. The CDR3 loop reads CASSSSGVVDIQYF. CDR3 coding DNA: TGTGCCAGCAGCTCGTCAGGGGTCGTGGACATTCAGTACTTC.

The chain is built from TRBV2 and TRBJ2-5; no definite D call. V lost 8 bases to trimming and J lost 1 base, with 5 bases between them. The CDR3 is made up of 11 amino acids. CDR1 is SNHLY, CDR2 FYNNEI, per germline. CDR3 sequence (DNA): TGTGCCAGCCTGGGCCAAGAGACCCAGTACTTC. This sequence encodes CASLGQETQYF.

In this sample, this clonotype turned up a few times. The CDR3 region has the DNA TGTGCCAGCAGCTCTCTTCCCGGGCGAACCAAGAACGGAAAACTGTTTTTT. Amino acid sequence: CASSSLPGRTKNGKLFF. The V call is TRBV28, the J call TRBJ1-4, with D unresolved. The CDR3 length is 17 residues. Trimming took 6 bases from V and 10 from J, leaving 27 bases between them. Germline V gives CDR1 MDHEN, CDR2 SYDVKM.

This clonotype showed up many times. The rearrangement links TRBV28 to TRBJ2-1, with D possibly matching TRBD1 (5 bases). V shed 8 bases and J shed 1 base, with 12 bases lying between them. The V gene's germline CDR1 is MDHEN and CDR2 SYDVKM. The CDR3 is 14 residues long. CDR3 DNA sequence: TGTGCCAGCCAGGGCGAAAGGTCCTACAATGAGCAGTTCTTC. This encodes CASQGERSYNEQFF.

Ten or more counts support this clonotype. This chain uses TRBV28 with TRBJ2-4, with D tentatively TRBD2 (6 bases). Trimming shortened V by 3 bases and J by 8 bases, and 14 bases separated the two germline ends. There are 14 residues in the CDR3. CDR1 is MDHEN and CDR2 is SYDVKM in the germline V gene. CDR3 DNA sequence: TGTGCCAGCAGTTTGACGGTAGGAGGGGACATTCAGTACTTC. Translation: CASSLTVGGDIQYF.

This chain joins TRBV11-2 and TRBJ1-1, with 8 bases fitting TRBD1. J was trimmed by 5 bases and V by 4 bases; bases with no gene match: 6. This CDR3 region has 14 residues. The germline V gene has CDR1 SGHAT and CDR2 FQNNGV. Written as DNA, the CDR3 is TGTGCCAGCAGCTCAAGACAGGGGAGGACTGAAGCTTTCTTT. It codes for CASSSRQGRTEAFF.

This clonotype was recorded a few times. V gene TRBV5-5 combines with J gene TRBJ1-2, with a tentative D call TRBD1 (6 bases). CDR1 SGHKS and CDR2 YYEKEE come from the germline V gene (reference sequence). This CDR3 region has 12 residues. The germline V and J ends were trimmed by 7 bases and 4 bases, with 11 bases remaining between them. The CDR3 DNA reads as TGTGCCAGCCTAGGGACATTCTATGGCTACACCTTC. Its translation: CASLGTFYGYTF.

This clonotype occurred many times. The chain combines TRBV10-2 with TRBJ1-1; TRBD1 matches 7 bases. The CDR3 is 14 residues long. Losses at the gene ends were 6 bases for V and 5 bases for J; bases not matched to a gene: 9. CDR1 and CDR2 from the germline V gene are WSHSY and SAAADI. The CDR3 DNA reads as TGCGCCAGCAGGGCCCGACAGGGTTCGACTGAAGCTTTCTTT. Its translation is CASRARQGSTEAFF.

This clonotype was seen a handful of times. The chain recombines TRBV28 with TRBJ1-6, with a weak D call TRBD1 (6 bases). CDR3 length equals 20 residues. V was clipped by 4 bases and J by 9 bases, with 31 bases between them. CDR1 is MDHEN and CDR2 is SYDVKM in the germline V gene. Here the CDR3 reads CASSSLMIPRGGRGGSPLHF. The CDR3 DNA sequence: TGTGCCAGCAGTTCGTTGATGATTCCAAGGGGGGGGCGCGGTGGTTCACCCCTCCACTTT.

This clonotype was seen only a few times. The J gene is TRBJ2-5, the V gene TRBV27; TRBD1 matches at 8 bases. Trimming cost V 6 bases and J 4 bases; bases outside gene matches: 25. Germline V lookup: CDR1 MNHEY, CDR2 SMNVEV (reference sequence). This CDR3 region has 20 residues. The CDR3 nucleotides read TGTGCCAGCAGCACGAGAGGCGGTGGACAGGGTAGGCCACCAAGAGAGACCCAGTACTTC. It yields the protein CASSTRGGGQGRPPRETQYF.

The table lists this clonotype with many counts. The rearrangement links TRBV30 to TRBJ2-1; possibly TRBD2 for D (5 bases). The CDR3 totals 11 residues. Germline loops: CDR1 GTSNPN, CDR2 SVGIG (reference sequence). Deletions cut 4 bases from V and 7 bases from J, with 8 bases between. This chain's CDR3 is CAWNGENEQFF. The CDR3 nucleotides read TGTGCCTGGAACGGGGAAAATGAGCAGTTCTTC.

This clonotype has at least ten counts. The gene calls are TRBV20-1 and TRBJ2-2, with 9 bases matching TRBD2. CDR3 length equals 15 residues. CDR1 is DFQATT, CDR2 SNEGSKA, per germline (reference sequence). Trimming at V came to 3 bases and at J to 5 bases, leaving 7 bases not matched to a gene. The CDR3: CSARMFLAGTGELFF. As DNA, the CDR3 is TGCAGTGCTAGGATGTTTCTAGCGGGGACCGGGGAGCTGTTTTTT.

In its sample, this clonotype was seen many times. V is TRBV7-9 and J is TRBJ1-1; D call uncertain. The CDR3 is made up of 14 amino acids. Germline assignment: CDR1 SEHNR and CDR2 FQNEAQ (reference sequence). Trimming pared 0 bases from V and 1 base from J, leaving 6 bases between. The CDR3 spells CASSLAGRNTEAFF. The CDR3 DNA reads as TGTGCCAGCAGCTTAGCCGGGAGGAACACTGAAGCTTTCTTT.

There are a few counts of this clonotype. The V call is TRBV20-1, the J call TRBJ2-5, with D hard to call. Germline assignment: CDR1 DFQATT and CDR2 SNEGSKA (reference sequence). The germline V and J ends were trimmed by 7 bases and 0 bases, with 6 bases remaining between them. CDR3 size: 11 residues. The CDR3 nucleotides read TGCAGTGGGCAGAACCAAGAGACCCAGTACTTC. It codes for CSGQNQETQYF.

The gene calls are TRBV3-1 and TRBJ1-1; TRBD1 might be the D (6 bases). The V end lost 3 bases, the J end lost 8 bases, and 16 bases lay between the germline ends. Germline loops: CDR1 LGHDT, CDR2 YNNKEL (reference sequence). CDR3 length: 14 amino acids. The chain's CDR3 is CASSQNYRTAEAFF. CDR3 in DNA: TGTGCCAGCAGCCAGAATTACCGGACAGCCGAAGCTTTCTTT.

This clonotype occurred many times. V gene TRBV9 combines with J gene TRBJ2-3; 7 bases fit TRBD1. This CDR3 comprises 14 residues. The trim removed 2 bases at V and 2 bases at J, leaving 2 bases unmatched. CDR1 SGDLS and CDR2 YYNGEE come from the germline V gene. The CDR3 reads CASSVGQLTDTQYF. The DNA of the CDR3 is TGTGCCAGCAGCGTGGGACAGCTCACAGATACGCAGTATTTT.

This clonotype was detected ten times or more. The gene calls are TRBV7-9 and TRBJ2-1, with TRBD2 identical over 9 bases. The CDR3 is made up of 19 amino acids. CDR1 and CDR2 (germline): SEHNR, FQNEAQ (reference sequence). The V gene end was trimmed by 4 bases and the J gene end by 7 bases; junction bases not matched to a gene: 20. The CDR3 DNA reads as TGTGCCAGCAGCTCCGATTCGAGGGGTAGCGGGAGTTTCCCGAATGAGCAGTTCTTC. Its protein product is CASSSDSRGSGSFPNEQFF.

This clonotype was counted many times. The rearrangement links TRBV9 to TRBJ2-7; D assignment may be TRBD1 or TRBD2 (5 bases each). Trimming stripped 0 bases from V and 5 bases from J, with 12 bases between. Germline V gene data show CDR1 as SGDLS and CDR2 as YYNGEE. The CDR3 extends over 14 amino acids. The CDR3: CASSVGQGPNEQYF. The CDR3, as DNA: TGTGCCAGCAGCGTAGGCCAGGGACCCAACGAGCAGTACTTC.

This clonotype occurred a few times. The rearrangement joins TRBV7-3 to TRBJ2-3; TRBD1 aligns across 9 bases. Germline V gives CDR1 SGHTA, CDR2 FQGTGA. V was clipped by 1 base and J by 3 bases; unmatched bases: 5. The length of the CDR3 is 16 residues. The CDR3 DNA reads TGTGCCAGCAGCTTAAGGGGACAGGGAATGACAGATACGCAGTATTTT. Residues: CASSLRGQGMTDTQYF.

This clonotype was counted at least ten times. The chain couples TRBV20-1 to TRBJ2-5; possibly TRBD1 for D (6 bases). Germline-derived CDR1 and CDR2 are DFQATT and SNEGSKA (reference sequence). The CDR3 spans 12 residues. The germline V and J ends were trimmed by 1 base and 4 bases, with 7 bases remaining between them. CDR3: CSARAGAETQYF. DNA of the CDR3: TGCAGTGCTAGAGCAGGGGCAGAGACCCAGTACTTC.

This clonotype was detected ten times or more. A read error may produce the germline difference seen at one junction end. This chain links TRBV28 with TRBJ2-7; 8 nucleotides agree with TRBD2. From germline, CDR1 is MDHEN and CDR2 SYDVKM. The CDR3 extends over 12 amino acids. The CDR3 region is CATGGGSYEQYF. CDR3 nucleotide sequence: TGCGCAACGGGGGGGGGTTCCTACGAGCAGTACTTC. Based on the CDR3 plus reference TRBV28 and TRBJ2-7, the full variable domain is DVKVTQSSRYLVKRTGEKVFLECVQDMDHENMFWYRQDPGLGLRLIYFSYDVKMKEKGDIPEGYSVSREKKERFSLILESASTNQTSMYLCATGGGSYEQYFGPGTRLTVT.

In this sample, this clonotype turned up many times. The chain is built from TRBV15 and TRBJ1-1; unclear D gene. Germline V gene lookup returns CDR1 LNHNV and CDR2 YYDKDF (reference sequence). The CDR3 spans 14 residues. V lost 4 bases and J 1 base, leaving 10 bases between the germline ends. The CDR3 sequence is CATSKTGQNTEAFF. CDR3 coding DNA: TGTGCCACCAGCAAAACGGGCCAGAACACTGAAGCTTTCTTT.

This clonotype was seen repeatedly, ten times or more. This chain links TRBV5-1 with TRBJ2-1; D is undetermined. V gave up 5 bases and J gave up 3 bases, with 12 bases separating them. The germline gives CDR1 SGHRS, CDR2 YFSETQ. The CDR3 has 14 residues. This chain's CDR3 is CASSMDQDYNEQFF. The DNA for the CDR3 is TGCGCCAGCAGTATGGACCAGGACTACAATGAGCAGTTCTTC. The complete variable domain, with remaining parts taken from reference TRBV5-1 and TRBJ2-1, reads KAGVTQTPRYLIKTRGQQVTLSCSPISGHRSVSWYQQTPGQGLQFLFEYFSETQRNKGNFPGRFSGRQFSNSRSEMNVSTLELGDSALYLCASSMDQDYNEQFFGPGTRLTVL.